This T cell receptor beta chain was obtained from a study of OX40 agonist ivuxolimab in advanced cancers. Some clones are missing from TCRdb's copy, which holds only in-frame ones; the method was immunoSEQ multiplex PCR. The sample shows 35,000 to 45,000 clones, roughly 84% of them seen only once. CDR3 length: 13 amino acids. The ends were cut back, 1 base at V and 3 bases at J, with 7 bases in the middle. The germline gives CDR1 SGHTS, CDR2 YDEGEE. The chain links TRBV5-8 to TRBJ2-5; tentatively, D is TRBD1 (6 bases). Sample: CD4+ or CD8+ T cells sorted from blood, taken in a trial of the OX40 agonist ivuxolimab. The TCR originated in an adult with an advanced solid tumor such as melanoma, head and neck, liver or kidney cancer. The CDR3 DNA reads as TGTGCCAGCAGCTTGAAGGGGGAAGAGACCCAGTACTTC. This encodes CASSLKGEETQYF.